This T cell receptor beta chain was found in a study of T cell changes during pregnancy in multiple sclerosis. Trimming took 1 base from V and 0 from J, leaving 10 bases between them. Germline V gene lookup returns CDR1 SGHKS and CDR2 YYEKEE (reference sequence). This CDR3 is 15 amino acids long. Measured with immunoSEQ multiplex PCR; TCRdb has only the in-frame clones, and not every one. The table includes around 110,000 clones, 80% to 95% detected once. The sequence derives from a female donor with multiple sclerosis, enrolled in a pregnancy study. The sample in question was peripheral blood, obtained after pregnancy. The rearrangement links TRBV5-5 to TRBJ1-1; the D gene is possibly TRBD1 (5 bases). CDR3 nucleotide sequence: TGTGCCAGCAGCTTGCAGCAGGGTTTGAACACTGAAGCTTTCTTT. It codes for CASSLQQGLNTEAFF.